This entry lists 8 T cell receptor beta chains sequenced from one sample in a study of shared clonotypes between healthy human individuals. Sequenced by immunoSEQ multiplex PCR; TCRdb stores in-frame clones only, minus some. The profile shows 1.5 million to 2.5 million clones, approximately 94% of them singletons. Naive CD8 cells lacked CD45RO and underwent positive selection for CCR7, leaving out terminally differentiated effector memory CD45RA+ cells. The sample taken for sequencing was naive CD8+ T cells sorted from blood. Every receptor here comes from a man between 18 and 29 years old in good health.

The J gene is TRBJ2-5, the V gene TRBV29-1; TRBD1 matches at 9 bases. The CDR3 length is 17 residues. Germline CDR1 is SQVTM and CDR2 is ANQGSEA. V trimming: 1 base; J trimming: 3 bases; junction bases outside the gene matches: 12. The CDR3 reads CSVEAGYRGPLEETQYF. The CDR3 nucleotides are TGCAGCGTTGAAGCGGGGTACAGGGGGCCCCTAGAAGAGACCCAGTACTTC.

In nucleotides, the CDR3 is TGTGCCAGCCTATCGGGACAGAATAGCAATCAGCCCCAGCATTTT. It translates to CASLSGQNSNQPQHF. This sequence joins TRBV2 and TRBJ1-5; 7 nucleotides match TRBD1. V dropped 8 bases and J dropped 0; count of bases not matched to a gene: 7. CDR1 and CDR2 (germline): SNHLY, FYNNEI. The CDR3 loop spans 15 amino acids. The full variable domain, completed using reference TRBV2 and TRBJ1-5, is EPEVTQTPSHQVTQMGQEVILRCVPISNHLYFYWYRQILGQKVEFLVSFYNNEISEKSEIFDDQFSVERPDGSNFTLKIRSTKLEDSAMYFCASLSGQNSNQPQHFGDGTRLSIL.

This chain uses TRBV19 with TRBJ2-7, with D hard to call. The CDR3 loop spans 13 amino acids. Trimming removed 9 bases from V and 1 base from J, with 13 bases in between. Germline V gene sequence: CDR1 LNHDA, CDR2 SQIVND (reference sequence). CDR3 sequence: CASTALGSYEQYF. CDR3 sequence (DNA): TGTGCCAGCACGGCCCTTGGGTCCTACGAGCAGTACTTC.

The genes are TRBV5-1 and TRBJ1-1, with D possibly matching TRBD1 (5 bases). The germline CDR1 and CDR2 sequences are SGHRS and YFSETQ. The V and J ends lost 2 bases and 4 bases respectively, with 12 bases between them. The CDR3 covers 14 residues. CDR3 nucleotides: TGCGCCAGCAGCTTCGGGGGTAGAGGCACTGAAGCTTTCTTT. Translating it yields CASSFGGRGTEAFF.

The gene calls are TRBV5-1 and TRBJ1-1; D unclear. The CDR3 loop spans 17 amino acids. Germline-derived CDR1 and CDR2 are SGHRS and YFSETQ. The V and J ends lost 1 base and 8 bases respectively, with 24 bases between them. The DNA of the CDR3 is TGCGCCAGCAGCTTGAGCTTCGGGTACGCCCAGAAATTAGAAGCTTTCTTT. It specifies CASSLSFGYAQKLEAFF.

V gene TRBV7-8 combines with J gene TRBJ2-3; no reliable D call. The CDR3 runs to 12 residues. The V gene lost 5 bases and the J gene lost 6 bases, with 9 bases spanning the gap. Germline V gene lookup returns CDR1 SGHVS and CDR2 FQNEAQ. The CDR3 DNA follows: TGTGCCAGCAGCCCTAATCCTGATACGCAGTATTTT. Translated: CASSPNPDTQYF.

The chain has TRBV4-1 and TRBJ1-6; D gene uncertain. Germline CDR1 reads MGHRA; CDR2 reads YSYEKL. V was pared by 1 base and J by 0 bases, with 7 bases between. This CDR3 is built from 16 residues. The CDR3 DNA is TGCGCCAGCAGCCAAGTAACGGCCTCCTATAATTCACCCCTCCACTTT. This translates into CASSQVTASYNSPLHF.

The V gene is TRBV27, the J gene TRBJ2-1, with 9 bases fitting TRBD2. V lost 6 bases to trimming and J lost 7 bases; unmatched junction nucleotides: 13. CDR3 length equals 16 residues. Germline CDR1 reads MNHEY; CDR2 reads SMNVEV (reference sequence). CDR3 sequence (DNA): TGTGCCAGCAGCCCTTCTAGCGGGGTCTTTGGAAATGAGCAGTTCTTC. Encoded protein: CASSPSSGVFGNEQFF.